The 8 T cell receptor beta chains below come from one sample, sequenced in a study of shared clonotypes between healthy human individuals. TCRdb's copy holds only in-frame clones and misses some; the assay was immunoSEQ multiplex PCR. This table has 980,000 or so clones, over 60% appearing once. Source material: memory CD4+ T cells sorted from blood. Subset in this sample: CD45RA-negative fraction. These receptors all stem from a young man in good health.

This clone was recorded once. The chain joins TRBV9 to TRBJ2-1, with TRBD2 matching over 7 bases. Germline CDR1 is SGDLS and CDR2 is YYNGEE. The CDR3 contains 17 residues. The J segment lost 7 bases and the V segment lost 4 bases, leaving 17 bases of the junction unmatched. CDR3 protein: CASSLNLGGGTVNEQFF. The CDR3 DNA is TGTGCCAGCAGCTTAAACCTTGGGGGAGGGACGGTTAATGAGCAGTTCTTC.

This clone came up once. This chain links TRBV2 with TRBJ2-7; the match to TRBD2 covers 12 bases. The CDR3 length is 14 residues. Germline CDR1 SNHLY, CDR2 FYNNEI. V lost 7 bases and J lost 2; bases outside the gene matches: 3. The CDR3 region has the DNA TGTGCCAGCACCCTAGCGGGAGGGCCCTACGAGCAGTACTTC. As protein: CASTLAGGPYEQYF.

This clone was counted at least ten times. Other nucleotide sequences from this sample produce the same CDR3. J is TRBJ1-1 and V is TRBV2; the D is unclear. Germline-derived CDR1 and CDR2 are SNHLY and FYNNEI. CDR3 length: 11 residues. V dropped 3 bases and J dropped 4 bases, with 3 bases sitting between them. The CDR3 DNA follows: TGTGCCAGCAGTGAGCGCACTGAAGCTTTCTTT. Amino acid sequence: CASSERTEAFF.

The chain is built from TRBV18 and TRBJ1-4, with unresolved D. This CDR3 has 14 amino acids. CDR1 is KGHSH, CDR2 LQKENI, per germline. Trimming stripped 3 bases from V and 0 bases from J, with 5 bases between. For the CDR3, the DNA is TGTGCCAGCTCACCGCCCTCAACTAATGAAAAACTGTTTTTT. It yields the protein CASSPPSTNEKLFF.

This clone was counted between two and nine times. The J gene is TRBJ2-2, the V gene TRBV29-1; 8 bases are a match to TRBD2. Germline loops: CDR1 SQVTM, CDR2 ANQGSEA. The V segment lost 5 bases and the J segment 5 bases; nucleotides outside the gene matches: 7. This CDR3 has 14 amino acids. The CDR3 coding sequence is TGCAGCGTTAGTAGCGGGAATTGGACCGGGGAGCTGTTTTTT. Its protein is CSVSSGNWTGELFF.

The rearrangement joins TRBV30 to TRBJ1-2; D gene ambiguous. Trimming took off 2 bases at V and 0 bases at J, with 13 bases between the two ends. Germline V gives CDR1 GTSNPN, CDR2 SVGIG (reference sequence). The CDR3 covers 15 residues. The CDR3 loop is CAWSFSGITNYGYTF. The CDR3 coding sequence is TGTGCCTGGAGTTTCTCCGGGATTACTAACTATGGCTACACCTTC.

The rearrangement joins TRBV29-1 to TRBJ2-5; 10 bases are a match to TRBD2. Trimming at V came to 6 bases and at J to 4 bases, leaving 5 bases not matched to a gene. The germline CDR1 and CDR2 sequences are SQVTM and ANQGSEA. The CDR3 length is 13 residues. The CDR3 nucleotides are TGCAGCGTCCCGACTAGCGGGCGAGAGACCCAGTACTTC. It is translated as CSVPTSGRETQYF.

This rearrangement joins TRBV6-6 to TRBJ1-6, with D unclear. The V and J ends lost 10 bases and 9 bases respectively, with 13 bases between them. The CDR3 extends over 12 amino acids. In germline, CDR1 is MNHNY, CDR2 SVGAGI (reference sequence). The CDR3 coding sequence is TGTGCCACCCGGCAGAGCGGTTCACCCCTCCACTTT. Amino acids: CATRQSGSPLHF.